The 9 T cell receptor beta chains below come from one sample, sequenced in a study of T-cell reconstitution after alpha-beta-depleted transplantation in children. Unique molecular identifiers were built into the TCRbeta library. Each CDR3 protein is one row after TCRdb ran MiXCR on the PCR reads. The sample contains nearly 200,000 distinct CDR3 sequences, 6.3% of which appear only once. The sample consisted of PBMCs, taken before TCRalphabeta/CD19-depleted stem cell transplant. The receptors originated from a girl less than two years old with combined immunodeficiency, due to receive a stem cell transplant.

This clonotype was counted ten times or more. The chain couples TRBV6-1 to TRBJ2-2; D may be TRBD1 or TRBD2 (5 bases each). Deletions cut 6 bases from V and 3 bases from J, with 11 bases between. The V gene's germline CDR1 is MNHNS and CDR2 SASEGT. The CDR3 loop spans 14 amino acids. CDR3 sequence (DNA): TGTGCCAGCAGGCAGGGAGTGTACACCGGGGAGCTGTTTTTT. This gives the protein CASRQGVYTGELFF.

The V gene is TRBV12-3 or TRBV12-4, the J gene TRBJ1-5; no reliable D call. CDR3 length: 13 residues. Trimming removed 4 bases from V and 3 bases from J, with 7 bases in between. The CDR3 nucleotides read TGTGCCAGCAGTTCTTTCTCCAATCAGCCCCAGCATTTT. It yields the protein CASSSFSNQPQHF.

Ten or more counts support this clonotype. The chain has TRBV28 and TRBJ2-1; 8 bases agree with TRBD2. V was pared by 2 bases and J by 3 bases, with 6 bases of the junction left unmatched. The germline V gene encodes CDR1 MDHEN and CDR2 SYDVKM. The CDR3 consists of 16 residues. This chain's CDR3 is CASSLVVSGVYNEQFF. Written as DNA, the CDR3 is TGTGCCAGCAGTTTAGTTGTTAGCGGGGTCTACAATGAGCAGTTCTTC.

Ten or more counts support this clonotype. This sequence joins TRBV7-2 and TRBJ2-7; 11 bases agree with TRBD2. Germline trimming cut 4 bases from V and 2 bases from J; bases unmatched to any gene: 7. Germline CDR1 is SGHTA and CDR2 is FQGNSA. CDR3 size: 16 residues. The CDR3 sequence: CASSSLAGGVPYEQYF. CDR3 in DNA: TGTGCCAGCAGCTCTTTAGCGGGAGGGGTCCCCTACGAGCAGTACTTC.

This clonotype was seen many times. The V gene is TRBV25-1, the J gene TRBJ2-7; weak D call: TRBD1 (5 bases). With 2 bases removed from V and 3 bases from J, the gap between germline ends came to 8 bases. The CDR3 has 13 amino acids. Per the germline V gene, CDR1 is MGHDK and CDR2 is SYGVNS. The CDR3 loop reads CASSEPGNYEQYF. The CDR3 DNA sequence: TGTGCCAGCAGTGAACCAGGGAACTACGAGCAGTACTTC.

A remark on this clonotype: This may arise from a read error, as a much more abundant clone is one base away. The chain recombines TRBV20-1 with TRBJ1-5; no reliable D call. This CDR3 contains 15 residues. The V gene's germline CDR1 is DFQATT and CDR2 SNEGSKA (reference sequence). Here the CDR3 reads CCARKQEGGNQPQHF. In DNA form, the CDR3 reads TGCTGTGCTAGGAAGCAGGAGGGTGGTAATCAGCCCCAGCATTTT.

This clonotype was picked up many times. The chain couples TRBV29-1 to TRBJ2-7; D possibly uses TRBD1 or TRBD2 (5 bases each). With 3 bases removed from V and 0 bases from J, the gap between germline ends came to 12 bases. The germline gives CDR1 SQVTM, CDR2 ANQGSEA. This CDR3 comprises 14 residues. CDR3 amino acids: CSVDTEGYSYEQYF. CDR3 bases: TGCAGCGTTGATACCGAGGGGTACTCCTACGAGCAGTACTTC.

This clonotype appeared many times. The J gene is TRBJ2-7, the V gene TRBV20-1, with TRBD2 matching over 9 bases. Germline lookup yields CDR1 DFQATT and CDR2 SNEGSKA (reference sequence). There are 13 residues in the CDR3. CDR3 residues: CSPDSGSVYEQYF. CDR3 sequence (DNA): TGCAGCCCAGATAGCGGGAGTGTCTACGAGCAGTACTTC.

This clonotype appeared many times. V gene TRBV5-1 combines with J gene TRBJ2-1; 7 bases map to TRBD1. V was pared by 3 bases and J by 11 bases, with 11 bases of the junction left unmatched. Germline lookup yields CDR1 SGHRS and CDR2 YFSETQ. The CDR3 runs to 14 residues. The CDR3 sequence is CASSSFKGAPQQFF. In DNA form, the CDR3 reads TGCGCCAGCAGCTCATTTAAGGGGGCCCCTCAGCAGTTCTTC. Full variable domain (missing parts from reference TRBV5-1 and TRBJ2-1): KAGVTQTPRYLIKTRGQQVTLSCSPISGHRSVSWYQQTPGQGLQFLFEYFSETQRNKGNFPGRFSGRQFSNSRSEMNVSTLELGDSALYLCASSSFKGAPQQFFGPGTRLTVL.